Each of the 13 T cell receptor beta chains below was sequenced from the same sample in a study of shared clonotypes between healthy human individuals. Only in-frame clones appear in the TCRdb table, and some are missing; sequencing was by immunoSEQ multiplex PCR. The data contain approximately 470,000 clones, about 78% of them singletons. Sequencing used PBMCs. These receptors were collected from a woman in her forties in good health. Some clones in this sample may be carry-over from other donors' samples.

The rearrangement uses TRBV28 and TRBJ2-7; 8 nucleotides line up with TRBD2. Germline-derived CDR1 and CDR2 are MDHEN and SYDVKM. This CDR3 has 16 residues. Trimming at V came to 8 bases and at J to 4 bases, leaving 16 bases not matched to a gene. The CDR3 DNA sequence: TGTGCCAGCGTGTCCGGGGGGGCGGGAGTCAGATACGAGCAGTACTTC. This sequence encodes CASVSGGAGVRYEQYF.

The chain recombines TRBV7-2 with TRBJ2-3, with unresolved D. The CDR3 is 16 amino acids. V was trimmed by 4 bases and J by 2 bases, leaving 16 bases between them. Germline V gives CDR1 SGHTA, CDR2 FQGNSA. The CDR3 loop reads CASSSIVPTNTDTQYF. The CDR3 DNA sequence: TGTGCCAGCAGCTCCATAGTTCCTACTAACACAGATACGCAGTATTTT.

This clone is medium-sized. The sample contains more than one DNA sequence encoding this CDR3. This chain connects TRBV5-8 to TRBJ2-7; D is unclear. CDR3 size: 13 residues. The germline CDR1 and CDR2 sequences are SGHTS and YDEGEE. V lost 4 bases, J lost 6 bases, and 14 bases lay in between. As DNA, the CDR3 is TGTGCCAGCAGCCCGACCCGTTGGACCGAGCAGTACTTC. Residues: CASSPTRWTEQYF. Complete variable domain (other parts from reference TRBV5-8 and TRBJ2-7): EAGVTQSPTHLIKTRGQQATLRCSPISGHTSVYWYQQALGLGLQFLLWYDEGEERNRGNFPPRFSGRQFPNYSSELNVNALELEDSALYLCASSPTRWTEQYFGPGTRLTVT.

The chain combines TRBV15 with TRBJ2-1; a weak D match, TRBD2 (6 bases). The germline V gene has CDR1 LNHNV and CDR2 YYDKDF (reference sequence). CDR3 size: 13 residues. The germline V and J ends were trimmed by 8 bases and 8 bases, with 16 bases remaining between them. The CDR3 sequence: CATSAGYNYEQFF. The CDR3 DNA is TGTGCCACCTCTGCGGGGTACAACTATGAGCAGTTCTTC.

This clone occurred once. The chain is built from TRBV5-1 and TRBJ2-3; TRBD2 agrees at 9 bases. With 5 bases clipped from V and 5 bases from J, the junction kept 15 bases outside the gene matches. The germline gives CDR1 SGHRS, CDR2 YFSETQ. This CDR3 comprises 17 residues. In DNA form, the CDR3 reads TGCGCCAGCAGAAAGGGATCTAGCGGGACCATGGGAGATACGCAGTATTTT. This codes for CASRKGSSGTMGDTQYF.

The chain carries TRBV2 and TRBJ2-5; D may be TRBD1 (6 bases). Germline V gene data show CDR1 as SNHLY and CDR2 as FYNNEI. The CDR3 contains 18 residues. V shed 6 bases and J shed 5 bases, with 28 bases lying between them. CDR3 loop: CASSRPQTQGGLGETQYF. The CDR3 DNA follows: TGTGCCAGCAGCCGACCACAGACACAGGGTGGTTTGGGGGAGACCCAGTACTTC.

This chain joins TRBV7-9 and TRBJ2-1; TRBD2 matches at 12 bases. V gave up 8 bases and J gave up 12 bases; unmatched junction bases: 14. Germline V gives CDR1 SEHNR, CDR2 FQNEAQ (reference sequence). This CDR3 is built from 15 residues. The CDR3 reads CASSQGASGRAGQFF. The CDR3, as DNA: TGTGCCAGCTCCCAGGGGGCTAGCGGGAGGGCCGGGCAGTTCTTC.

This clone has just one count. V and J are TRBV10-3 and TRBJ1-5; D not certain. CDR1 is ENHRY, CDR2 SYGVKD, per germline. The CDR3 loop spans 13 amino acids. With 5 bases removed from V and 3 bases from J, the gap between germline ends came to 8 bases. Written as DNA, the CDR3 is TGTGCCATCAGTCCTGGGAACAATCAGCCCCAGCATTTT. Its protein is CAISPGNNQPQHF.

As concerns this clone: A much larger clone lies a single base off, so this may be a read error. The gene calls are TRBV30 and TRBJ2-5; D remains unclear. CDR1 and CDR2 from the germline V gene are GTSNPN and SVGIG (reference sequence). The CDR3 is made up of 13 amino acids. The DNA for the CDR3 is TGTGCCCGGAGTCGCGGCAGTCGGGAGACCCAGTACTTC. It is translated as CARSRGSRETQYF.

The rearrangement joins TRBV9 to TRBJ2-2; D perhaps matches TRBD2 (6 bases). The germline gives CDR1 SGDLS, CDR2 YYNGEE. The ends were cut back, 0 bases at V and 5 bases at J, with 11 bases in the middle. The CDR3 is 15 residues long. CDR3 bases: TGTGCCAGCAGCGTAGTGGAGGGCGTAACCGGGGAGCTGTTTTTT. This codes for CASSVVEGVTGELFF.

This clone came up many times. This chain joins TRBV4-2 and TRBJ1-5; 11 nucleotides agree with TRBD1. CDR1 is LGHNA, CDR2 YNFKEQ, per germline. The CDR3 covers 16 residues. The V and J ends lost 4 bases and 2 bases, in that order; junction bases with no gene match: 4. In DNA, the CDR3 is TGTGCCAGCAGCCCGGACAGGGGGCTTGGCAATCAGCCCCAGCATTTT. It is translated as CASSPDRGLGNQPQHF.

The J gene is TRBJ2-7, the V gene TRBV4-3, with 9 bases identical to TRBD1. This CDR3 is built from 17 residues. After removal of 0 bases from V and 7 bases from J, the junction contained 13 bases not matched to a gene. Germline V gene sequence: CDR1 LGHNA, CDR2 YSLEER. CDR3 nucleotide sequence: TGCGCCAGCAGCCAAGATCCCCCCGGGGGACAGGGTGAAGAGCAGTACTTC. It yields the protein CASSQDPPGGQGEEQYF.

V gene TRBV27 combines with J gene TRBJ2-7, with D unresolved. Trimming left V 7 bases short and J 1 base short, with 8 bases between. CDR1 MNHEY and CDR2 SMNVEV come from the germline V gene (reference sequence). The CDR3 loop spans 12 amino acids. CDR3 sequence reads: CASKNLSYEQYF. The CDR3 DNA reads TGTGCCAGCAAGAACCTGTCCTACGAGCAGTACTTC.